Listed here are 29 T cell receptor beta chains from one sample, sequenced in a study of blood T cell repertoires in COVID-19. Only in-frame clones appear in the TCRdb table, and some are missing; sequencing was by immunoSEQ multiplex PCR. The data contain about 320,000 clones, just under 90% of them singletons. Source material: peripheral blood. Receptors originate from a woman in her twenties or thirties with COVID-19, enrolled during active disease.

The chain links TRBV18 to TRBJ2-7; TRBD2 is a possible D gene (5 bases). Germline loops: CDR1 KGHSH, CDR2 LQKENI. Trimming pared 3 bases from V and 2 bases from J, leaving 23 bases between. The CDR3 is made up of 18 amino acids. This CDR3 is CASSPFLRDSETAYEQYF. As DNA, the CDR3 is TGTGCCAGCTCACCGTTCCTGAGGGATTCGGAAACAGCCTACGAGCAGTACTTC.

This clone is a singleton in its sample. J is TRBJ2-3 and V is TRBV5-4, with D maybe TRBD2 (5 bases). V shed 4 bases and J shed 3 bases, with 6 bases lying between them. This CDR3 has 12 amino acids. Germline V gives CDR1 SGHNT, CDR2 YYREEE (reference sequence). The CDR3 loop is CASSGETDTQYF. In DNA, the CDR3 is TGTGCCAGCAGCGGGGAGACAGATACGCAGTATTTT.

The CDR3 spells CASSSAWTGVFGELFF. Written as DNA, the CDR3 is TGTGCCAGCAGCTCCGCTTGGACAGGGGTTTTCGGGGAGCTGTTTTTT. The chain uses TRBV7-9 and TRBJ2-2; 9 bases are a match to TRBD1. The CDR3 is 16 residues long. Per germline, CDR1 SEHNR and CDR2 FQNEAQ (reference sequence). The V segment lost 4 bases and the J segment 7 bases; nucleotides outside the gene matches: 10.

The rearrangement joins TRBV2 to TRBJ1-5; perhaps TRBD1 as D (5 bases). CDR1 is SNHLY and CDR2 is FYNNEI in the germline V gene. V lost 4 bases to trimming and J lost 8 bases, with 15 bases between them. This CDR3 is built from 14 residues. The CDR3 DNA is TGTGCCAGCAGTGCCGACAGTACCTTCGAGCCCCAGCATTTT. Its protein is CASSADSTFEPQHF. Looking up the rest from reference TRBV2 and TRBJ1-5 gives the full variable domain: EPEVTQTPSHQVTQMGQEVILRCVPISNHLYFYWYRQILGQKVEFLVSFYNNEISEKSEIFDDQFSVERPDGSNFTLKIRSTKLEDSAMYFCASSADSTFEPQHFGDGTRLSIL.

The CDR3 here is CASSRPGSSYNEQFF. The CDR3 coding sequence is TGTGCCAGCAGTCGCCCCGGGAGCTCCTACAATGAGCAGTTCTTC. The J gene is TRBJ2-1, the V gene TRBV5-6, with D possibly being TRBD2 (6 bases). CDR1 and CDR2 (germline): SGHDT, YYEEEE. With 5 bases removed from V and 0 bases from J, the gap between germline ends came to 12 bases. This CDR3 is built from 15 residues.

This rearrangement joins TRBV30 to TRBJ2-7, with a tentative D call TRBD1 (5 bases). The V gene's germline CDR1 is GTSNPN and CDR2 SVGIG (reference sequence). CDR3 size: 13 residues. V was trimmed by 1 base and J by 5 bases, leaving 12 bases between them. The CDR3 loop is CAWSDTGGHEQYF. The CDR3 DNA sequence: TGTGCCTGGAGTGATACAGGCGGTCACGAGCAGTACTTC.

The table lists this clone with a few counts. The chain carries TRBV7-6 and TRBJ1-1, with 10 bases aligning to TRBD1. With 8 bases clipped from V and 1 base from J, the junction kept 16 bases outside the gene matches. This CDR3 spans 18 amino acids. Germline CDR1 SGHVS, CDR2 FNYEAQ. CDR3 amino acids: CASSYGPGQGTGNTEAFF. CDR3 nucleotide sequence: TGTGCCAGCTCCTATGGACCGGGACAGGGGACGGGGAACACTGAAGCTTTCTTT.

The V call is TRBV11-1, the J call TRBJ2-5; TRBD2 agrees at 11 bases. V dropped 5 bases and J dropped 1; count of bases not matched to a gene: 6. CDR3 size: 16 residues. Germline values: CDR1 SGHAT, CDR2 FQDESV (reference sequence). The CDR3 DNA reads TGTGCCAGCAGCACCGGGACTAGCGGTATCCAAGAGACCCAGTACTTC. Translated, it gives CASSTGTSGIQETQYF.

This clone was recorded a few times. V is TRBV7-2 and J is TRBJ1-5; 7 bases fit TRBD1. The CDR3 has 14 amino acids. The V segment lost 3 bases and the J segment 3 bases; nucleotides outside the gene matches: 2. Germline CDR1 and CDR2: SGHTA and FQGNSA. The CDR3 is CASSFTGVNQPQHF. The CDR3 DNA sequence: TGTGCCAGCAGCTTCACAGGGGTCAATCAGCCCCAGCATTTT.

The V call is TRBV5-1, the J call TRBJ2-3; no definite D call. Germline CDR1 and CDR2: SGHRS and YFSETQ. V lost 5 bases and J 5 bases, leaving 12 bases between the germline ends. This CDR3 spans 13 amino acids. The CDR3 sequence is CASRMAIIDTQYF. CDR3 sequence (DNA): TGCGCCAGCAGAATGGCAATTATAGATACGCAGTATTTT.

This chain connects TRBV2 to TRBJ1-1, with TRBD1 identical over 7 bases. CDR1 is SNHLY and CDR2 is FYNNEI in the germline V gene. The CDR3 spans 13 residues. V shed 5 bases, J shed 3 bases, and the junction held 3 bases outside the gene matches. The chain's CDR3 is CASSYTGDTEAFF. CDR3 bases: TGTGCCAGCAGTTATACAGGGGACACTGAAGCTTTCTTT. The full variable domain, with the rest looked up from reference TRBV2 and TRBJ1-1, is EPEVTQTPSHQVTQMGQEVILRCVPISNHLYFYWYRQILGQKVEFLVSFYNNEISEKSEIFDDQFSVERPDGSNFTLKIRSTKLEDSAMYFCASSYTGDTEAFFGQGTRLTVV.

The chain carries TRBV3-1 (or the pseudogene TRBV3-2) and TRBJ2-5; the D gene is possibly TRBD1 (6 bases). Trimming took off 0 bases at V and 7 bases at J, with 12 bases between the two ends. The CDR3 runs 14 residues. Germline CDR1 and CDR2: LGHDT and YNNKEL (reference sequence). DNA of the CDR3: TGTGCCAGCAGCCAAGAATCAGGGGTTGGGACCCAGTACTTC. Protein product: CASSQESGVGTQYF.

This rearrangement joins TRBV6-1 to TRBJ1-2; 7 nucleotides match TRBD1. The CDR3 extends over 17 amino acids. Trimming at V came to 4 bases and at J to 0 bases, leaving 11 bases not matched to a gene. Germline V lookup: CDR1 MNHNS, CDR2 SASEGT. CDR3 region: CASSAILGTESNYGYTF. As DNA, the CDR3 is TGTGCCAGCAGTGCAATCCTGGGGACAGAATCTAACTATGGCTACACCTTC.

This sequence joins TRBV2 and TRBJ2-7; 8 bases are a match to TRBD2. J lost 3 bases, V lost 6 bases, and 10 bases had no gene match. Germline lookup yields CDR1 SNHLY and CDR2 FYNNEI. The CDR3 spans 15 residues. The CDR3 region has the DNA TGTGCCAGCAGGAGCGGCGGGACTAGTCTCTACGAGCAGTACTTC. It yields the protein CASRSGGTSLYEQYF.

V usage is TRBV5-5 and J usage is TRBJ2-7; TRBD2 is a possible D gene (5 bases). Trimming left V 7 bases short and J 0 bases short, with 11 bases between. CDR1 and CDR2 (germline): SGHKS, YYEKEE (reference sequence). The CDR3 sequence is 13 residues long. The CDR3 region is CASEAGLSYEQYF. The CDR3 DNA sequence: TGTGCCAGCGAGGCAGGACTCTCCTACGAGCAGTACTTC.

On this clone itself: The same CDR3 arises from other DNA sequences in this sample as well. CDR3 DNA: TGTGCCAGCAGTTTAGGAGGGGCGGGCACCGGGGAGCTGTTTTTT. This encodes CASSLGGAGTGELFF. This sequence joins TRBV27 and TRBJ2-2, with D perhaps TRBD2 (6 bases). Looked up from germline, CDR1 is MNHEY and CDR2 is SMNVEV (reference sequence). The CDR3 consists of 15 residues. V was cut by 2 bases and J by 4 bases, with 11 bases left in between.

The V call is TRBV4-1, the J call TRBJ2-5, with 8 bases that match TRBD2. The CDR3 sequence is 17 residues long. Germline lookup yields CDR1 MGHRA and CDR2 YSYEKL. Losses at the gene ends were 1 base for V and 0 bases for J; bases not matched to a gene: 7. The CDR3 reads CASSQGPPSGYQETQYF. CDR3 DNA: TGCGCCAGCAGCCAAGGCCCGCCTAGCGGGTACCAAGAGACCCAGTACTTC.

This clone was detected only a few times. The chain links TRBV6-4 to TRBJ2-2; weak D call: TRBD1 (6 bases). V lost 2 bases to trimming and J lost 7 bases, with 11 bases between them. The V gene's germline CDR1 is MRHNA and CDR2 SNTAGT. The length of the CDR3 is 14 residues. CDR3 residues: CASSDGRGHGELFF. The CDR3 DNA is TGTGCCAGCAGTGACGGCAGGGGACACGGGGAGCTGTTTTTT.

This chain links TRBV19 with TRBJ1-2; possible D gene TRBD1, 6 bases. This CDR3 comprises 11 residues. Germline V gives CDR1 LNHDA, CDR2 SQIVND (reference sequence). V lost 10 bases and J lost 3, with 9 bases in between. CDR3: CATRQDYGYTF. The CDR3 DNA reads as TGTGCCACCCGACAGGACTATGGCTACACCTTC.

This clone occurred a few times. This same CDR3 is encoded by further DNA sequences in the sample. V and J are TRBV3-1 (or the pseudogene TRBV3-2) and TRBJ2-5; D is possibly TRBD2 (7 bases). Germline CDR1 is LGHDT and CDR2 is YNNKEL (reference sequence). V dropped 2 bases and J dropped 4 bases, with 14 bases sitting between them. This CDR3 comprises 15 residues. The CDR3 DNA is TGTGCCAGCAGCCAATTGCGCGGGGGCGGAGAGACCCAGTACTTC. The encoded protein is CASSQLRGGGETQYF.

This sequence joins TRBV18 and TRBJ1-6; 8 bases are a match to TRBD1. Germline values: CDR1 KGHSH, CDR2 LQKENI. The CDR3 consists of 14 residues. Trimming took 5 bases from V and 5 from J; bases not matched to a gene: 2. The CDR3 sequence is CASSLGQDNSPLHF. In nucleotides, the CDR3 is TGTGCCAGCTCATTGGGACAGGATAATTCACCCCTCCACTTT.

This sequence joins TRBV3-1 (or the pseudogene TRBV3-2) and TRBJ2-7; D is unclear. Trimming removed 0 bases at V and 2 bases at J, with 8 bases between. Germline CDR1 reads LGHDT; CDR2 reads YNNKEL (reference sequence). This CDR3 is 14 amino acids long. The CDR3 loop reads CASSQELNPYEQYF. CDR3 nucleotide sequence: TGTGCCAGCAGCCAAGAACTTAACCCCTACGAGCAGTACTTC.

This chain uses TRBV19 with TRBJ1-6; 7 bases map to TRBD1. In germline, CDR1 is LNHDA, CDR2 SQIVND (reference sequence). V shed 2 bases, J shed 0 bases, and the junction held 13 bases outside the gene matches. The CDR3 runs to 20 residues. CDR3 sequence: CASSIRRTGALPSYNSPLHF. CDR3 DNA: TGTGCCAGTAGTATAAGACGGACAGGCGCGCTTCCCTCCTATAATTCACCCCTCCACTTT.

The chain couples TRBV2 to TRBJ2-1; 13 bases are a match to TRBD2. CDR3 size: 16 residues. CDR1 is SNHLY and CDR2 is FYNNEI in the germline V gene. The V segment lost 6 bases and the J segment 7 bases; nucleotides outside the gene matches: 9. This CDR3 is CASRARTSGGSNEQFF. CDR3 in DNA: TGTGCCAGCAGGGCCAGGACTAGCGGGGGTTCTAATGAGCAGTTCTTC.

The chain is built from TRBV13 and TRBJ2-1; tentative D call: TRBD1 (6 bases). Trimming cost V 2 bases and J 8 bases, with 16 bases left between them. The CDR3 has 15 residues. From germline, CDR1 is PRHDT and CDR2 FYEKMQ (reference sequence). CDR3 protein: CASSLLGAVIDEQFF. DNA for the CDR3: TGTGCCAGCAGCTTACTGGGGGCCGTCATAGATGAGCAGTTCTTC.

The chain employs TRBV2 and TRBJ2-1, with 7 bases matching TRBD1. Looked up from germline, CDR1 is SNHLY and CDR2 is FYNNEI. Trimming at V came to 10 bases and at J to 6 bases, leaving 6 bases not matched to a gene. This CDR3 is 12 amino acids long. Written as DNA, the CDR3 is TGTGCCATCCGCGACAGGGTCAATGAGCAGTTCTTC. This encodes CAIRDRVNEQFF.

The CDR3 DNA reads as TGTGCCAGCAGCTTTTTGTCCCCCGCGCTCGAAAAACTGTTTTTT. Amino acids: CASSFLSPALEKLFF. V gene TRBV7-2 combines with J gene TRBJ1-4, with unresolved D. Germline V gene data show CDR1 as SGHTA and CDR2 as FQGNSA. This CDR3 contains 15 residues. V was clipped by 3 bases and J by 8 bases, with 16 bases between them.

This sequence joins TRBV27 and TRBJ1-1, with a tentative D call TRBD1 (5 bases). The V end was cut by 5 bases, the J end by 0 bases, with 13 bases between. Germline CDR1 reads MNHEY; CDR2 reads SMNVEV (reference sequence). This CDR3 contains 15 residues. CDR3 bases: TGTGCCAGCAGTCCACTGACAGACATGAACACTGAAGCTTTCTTT. Encoded protein: CASSPLTDMNTEAFF.

The rearrangement joins TRBV7-2 to TRBJ2-1; a weak D match, TRBD2 (6 bases). The CDR3 is 13 residues long. Germline assignment: CDR1 SGHTA and CDR2 FQGNSA. V dropped 5 bases and J dropped 9 bases, with 14 bases sitting between them. The CDR3 is CASSLGRWGEQFF. The CDR3 bases are TGTGCCAGCAGCCTAGGGAGGTGGGGTGAGCAGTTCTTC.